Sequencing of this TCR beta chain was carried out in a study of CD8+ T cells in alopecia areata. As the sequencing template, cDNA was produced by extracting RNA and reverse transcribing it. Some clones are missing from TCRdb's copy, which holds only in-frame ones; the method was immunoSEQ multiplex PCR. The sample has over 200,000 clones; around 62% are singletons. V was pared by 6 bases and J by 7 bases, with 5 bases of the junction left unmatched. The CDR3 runs 13 residues. Germline values: CDR1 MNHEY, CDR2 SMNVEV (reference sequence). The clonotype was recovered from a human donor with alopecia areata. The gene calls are TRBV27 and TRBJ1-5, with 8 bases that match TRBD1. The sample was CD4+ T cells sorted from blood, taken at week 0. Here the CDR3 reads CASRGQGRQPQHF. The DNA of the CDR3 is TGTGCCAGCAGAGGACAGGGAAGGCAGCCCCAGCATTTT.